The 19 T cell receptor beta chains given below trace back to one sample, sequenced in a study of blood T cells in healthy people across ages. Together with a sample-barcoded 5' primer, a J-beta primer mix was included in a second PCR lasting about 7 to 11 cycles. TCRdb recomputed calls from the 5' RACE reads with MiXCR, one row per CDR3 protein. This table holds roughly 2 million distinct CDR3 sequences, 40% to 55% found once. Sequenced sample: blood. The receptors originated from a woman aged 40 to 50 in good health.

This chain uses TRBV12-3 or TRBV12-4 with TRBJ2-3; 9 bases are shared with TRBD2. V lost 4 bases, J lost 3 bases, and 8 bases stayed unmatched. The CDR3 sequence is 16 residues long. The CDR3 DNA follows: TGTGCCAGCAGTTCGTATGCGGGGGGGCTGACAGATACGCAGTATTTT. Its translation: CASSSYAGGLTDTQYF.

CDR3 DNA sequence: TGTGCCAGCCTAGACATCGGCCCCCTTACAGGGGGAGGTCTACAAGAGACCCAGTACTTC. It yields the protein CASLDIGPLTGGGLQETQYF. V is TRBV28 and J is TRBJ2-5, with 8 nucleotides matching TRBD1. With 8 bases clipped from V and 2 bases from J, the junction kept 25 bases outside the gene matches. Per the germline V gene, CDR1 is MDHEN and CDR2 is SYDVKM. This CDR3 is 20 amino acids long.

This clonotype has a handful of counts. The V gene is TRBV6-1, the J gene TRBJ2-1; 8 bases line up with TRBD1. This CDR3 region has 19 residues. In germline, CDR1 is MNHNS, CDR2 SASEGT. With 2 bases clipped from V and 0 bases from J, the junction kept 12 bases outside the gene matches. DNA of the CDR3: TGTGCCAGCAGTGAACTGACAGGGGCCCTAGAAAGCTCCTACAATGAGCAGTTCTTC. Its translation is CASSELTGALESSYNEQFF.

The chain has TRBV6-2 or TRBV6-3 and TRBJ1-5; TRBD1 might be the D (6 bases). Germline V gene lookup returns CDR1 MNHEY and CDR2 SVGEGT. V lost 5 bases, J lost 3 bases, and 14 bases lay in between. CDR3 size: 15 residues. CDR3 in DNA: TGTGCCAGCAGTCCACAGACAGGCTTCAATCAGCCCCAGCATTTT. As protein: CASSPQTGFNQPQHF.

This chain links TRBV6-5 with TRBJ2-1, with 7 bases identical to TRBD1. CDR1 is MNHEY, CDR2 SVGAGI, per germline. The CDR3 is made up of 15 amino acids. V lost 6 bases, J lost 2 bases, and 7 bases stayed unmatched. The CDR3 is CASRPNRGPYNEQFF. Here the CDR3 DNA reads TGTGCCAGCAGACCCAACAGGGGCCCCTACAATGAGCAGTTCTTC.

The chain links TRBV24-1 to TRBJ2-7; the D gene is possibly TRBD1 (5 bases). The J call may be incorrect, as the DNA end agrees better with TRBJ2-5. This CDR3 has 15 residues. Germline V gene lookup returns CDR1 KGHDR and CDR2 SFDVKD. CDR3 sequence: CATSDPVRVGETQYF. The CDR3 DNA sequence: TGTGCCACCAGTGACCCAGTCAGGGTTGGGGAGACCCAGTACTTC.

DNA for the CDR3: TGTGCCAGCAGTTTCGGCACTAGCGGGGGTACTAAGACCCAGTACTTC. It codes for CASSFGTSGGTKTQYF. V usage is TRBV12-3 or TRBV12-4 and J usage is TRBJ2-5; 11 bases fit TRBD2. The CDR3 extends over 16 amino acids. The ends lost 3 bases at V and 6 bases at J; junction bases unmatched: 9.

The sample holds a few counts of this clonotype. The genes are TRBV20-1 and TRBJ1-5, with D maybe TRBD1 (6 bases). V was shortened by 1 base and J by 4 bases, with 8 bases between the two germline ends. This CDR3 is built from 13 residues. Germline assignment: CDR1 DFQATT and CDR2 SNEGSKA (reference sequence). CDR3 region: CSARVQGNQPQHF. DNA for the CDR3: TGCAGTGCTAGAGTACAGGGTAATCAGCCCCAGCATTTT.

This chain connects TRBV7-2 to TRBJ2-7; D is tentatively TRBD1 or TRBD2 (5 bases each). Trimming removed 0 bases from V and 0 bases from J, with 12 bases in between. CDR1 SGHTA and CDR2 FQGNSA come from the germline V gene. The CDR3 runs 16 residues. The CDR3 region has the DNA TGTGCCAGCAGCTTAGCGGGGGTTACGAGCTCCTACGAGCAGTACTTC. This sequence encodes CASSLAGVTSSYEQYF.

The V and J genes are TRBV7-2 and TRBJ2-4; D remains unclear. The tail of the sequence fits TRBJ2-7 better, so the J call may be wrong. Per germline, CDR1 SGHTA and CDR2 FQGNSA. The CDR3 is made up of 14 amino acids. CDR3 residues: CASSLVGITYEQYF. The CDR3 DNA reads as TGTGCCAGCAGCTTAGTGGGCATAACCTACGAGCAGTACTTC.

CDR3 protein: CASRGYGTNTGELFF. The CDR3 bases are TGTGCCAGCAGGGGGTACGGGACGAACACCGGGGAGCTGTTTTTT. The chain combines TRBV6-1 with TRBJ2-2; perhaps TRBD2 as D (5 bases). The germline gives CDR1 MNHNS, CDR2 SASEGT. This CDR3 has 15 amino acids. Trimming stripped 6 bases from V and 0 bases from J, with 11 bases between.

This clonotype was picked up many times. V usage is TRBV7-2 and J usage is TRBJ2-5; 7 bases agree with TRBD1. The germline CDR1 and CDR2 sequences are SGHTA and FQGNSA. Unmatched junction bases numbered 7, after V lost 8 bases and J lost 1 base. The CDR3 is 14 amino acids. The CDR3 region has the DNA TGTGCCAGCTCACCATCAGGGGGCCAAGAGACCCAGTACTTC. This gives the protein CASSPSGGQETQYF.

The V call is TRBV20-1, the J call TRBJ2-7; the match to TRBD2 covers 8 bases. This CDR3 is 18 amino acids long. The junction had 21 bases not matched to a gene; V was cut back by 6 bases and J by 2 bases. Germline V lookup: CDR1 DFQATT, CDR2 SNEGSKA (reference sequence). The CDR3 sequence: CSAPDPAGALRVAYEQYF. The DNA of the CDR3 is TGCAGTGCCCCAGATCCAGCGGGGGCCCTACGGGTCGCCTACGAGCAGTACTTC.

The genes are TRBV14 and TRBJ2-7; possible D gene TRBD2, 6 bases. The CDR3 is 15 amino acids. V lost 4 bases and J 0 bases, leaving 13 bases between the germline ends. Germline V gene sequence: CDR1 SGHDN, CDR2 FVKESK. In DNA form, the CDR3 reads TGTGCCAGCAGCCCTGCGGGGAGGAGCTCCTACGAGCAGTACTTC. Translation gives CASSPAGRSSYEQYF.

The chain is built from TRBV5-1 and TRBJ2-5; 8 nucleotides agree with TRBD2. Germline CDR1 reads SGHRS; CDR2 reads YFSETQ. V lost 7 bases, J lost 5 bases, and 10 bases stayed unmatched. The CDR3 spans 14 residues. CDR3 residues: CASQQPGGRETQYF. CDR3 nucleotide sequence: TGCGCCAGCCAACAGCCGGGAGGGAGGGAGACCCAGTACTTC.

The chain has TRBV6-2 or TRBV6-3 and TRBJ2-3; 7 bases are shared with TRBD1. The CDR3 spans 16 residues. V lost 6 bases to trimming and J lost 2 bases; unmatched junction nucleotides: 11. CDR1 and CDR2 from the germline V gene are MNHEY and SVGEGT. The CDR3 protein is CASSSYLEGATDTQYF. CDR3 nucleotide sequence: TGTGCCAGCAGCTCTTATCTCGAGGGGGCCACAGATACGCAGTATTTT.

Comment on this clonotype: A read error may produce the germline difference seen at one junction end. CDR3 amino acids: CASCETGRSYNEQFF. CDR3 nucleotides: TGTGCCAGCTGTGAGACAGGGAGGTCCTACAATGAGCAGTTCTTC. This chain uses TRBV6-1 with TRBJ2-1; a possible D gene is TRBD1 (7 bases). CDR3 size: 15 residues. Germline lookup yields CDR1 MNHNS and CDR2 SASEGT.

This chain uses TRBV4-3 with TRBJ2-3, with a possible D match to TRBD2 (6 bases). V lost 2 bases to trimming and J lost 3 bases, with 15 bases between them. From germline, CDR1 is LGHNA and CDR2 YSLEER. This CDR3 is built from 16 residues. This CDR3 is CASSQTRALATDTQYF. The CDR3 DNA reads TGCGCCAGCAGCCAAACTCGGGCCCTAGCGACAGATACGCAGTATTTT.

This clonotype was observed a handful of times. The chain couples TRBV20-1 to TRBJ1-2, with a tentative D call TRBD1 (6 bases). The CDR3 is 13 residues long. Trimming removed 5 bases at V and 2 bases at J, with 12 bases between. Germline-derived CDR1 and CDR2 are DFQATT and SNEGSKA (reference sequence). The CDR3 is CSAQRQENYGYTF. CDR3 nucleotides: TGCAGTGCTCAAAGACAGGAGAACTATGGCTACACCTTC.